Listed here is a single TCR beta chain. The target antigen is unknown. Constant-region reverse primers amplified full-length variable regions, followed by semi-nested Nested Universal Primer A PCR. Each CDR3 protein gets one entry after TCRdb re-called the 5' RACE reads with MiXCR. This sample has roughly 54,000 distinct CDR3 sequences, with roughly 15% found just once. Looked up from germline, CDR1 is LGHDT and CDR2 is YNNKEL (reference sequence). The CDR3 totals 12 residues. Trimming removed 1 base at V and 7 bases at J, with 7 bases between. Study conclusions and caveats: In terms of TCR gene usage, tumor memory CD4+ T cells clustered together with blood and lymph node memory CD4+ cells, as well as with lymph node naive CD4+ cells.

The rearrangement links TRBV3-1 to TRBJ1-2; TRBD1 might be the D (5 bases). The receptor's source is a female donor with breast cancer. The sequencing input was naive CD4+ T cells sorted from blood. Subset indicated: naive CD4+ T cells, CD4+CD45RA+CD25-. Here the CDR3 DNA reads TGTGCCAGCAGCCAAGGCAGGGCTGGCTACACCTTC. Protein product: CASSQGRAGYTF.